The TCR beta chain described here comes from a study of blood T cell repertoires in COVID-19. Background on the study: Acute and convalescent COVID-19 specimens originated in the United States, Italy and Spain.

The study assigned cohorts using participant-reported clinical history. Recovered Cohort 3 donors showed two negative PCRs, clearance, or symptom resolution. The CDR3 length is 14 residues. Trimming took 3 bases from V and 12 from J, leaving 15 bases between them. CDR1 and CDR2 from the germline V gene are WNHNN and SYGVQD (reference sequence). Profiled with immunoSEQ multiplex PCR; TCRdb holds only in-frame clones, not every one. The repertoire holds 80,000 to 130,000 clones, just over 85% seen once, with 2.7% in the top ten. The sample comprised PBMCs or T cells enriched from blood (not recorded which). The chain joins TRBV10-1 to TRBJ1-6; D remains ambiguous. The origin of this receptor is a woman aged 45-60 years who had recovered from COVID-19. The CDR3: CASSDSQATGPLHF. CDR3 coding DNA: TGCGCCAGCAGTGACAGTCAGGCAACCGGACCCCTCCACTTT.